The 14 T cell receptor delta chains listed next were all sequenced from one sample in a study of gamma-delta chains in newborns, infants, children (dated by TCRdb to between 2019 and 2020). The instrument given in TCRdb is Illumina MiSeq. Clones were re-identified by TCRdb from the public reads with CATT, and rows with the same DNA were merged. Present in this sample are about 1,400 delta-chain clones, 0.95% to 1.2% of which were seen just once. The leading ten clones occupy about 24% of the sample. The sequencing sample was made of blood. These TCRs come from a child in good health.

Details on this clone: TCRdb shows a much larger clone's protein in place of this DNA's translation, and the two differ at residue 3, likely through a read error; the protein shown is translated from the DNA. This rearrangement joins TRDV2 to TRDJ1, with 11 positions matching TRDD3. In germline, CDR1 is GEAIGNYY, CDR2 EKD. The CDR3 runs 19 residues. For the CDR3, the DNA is TGTGCCCGTGACCTCGTACGGCTGGGGGATACTTCGTACACCGATAAACTCATCTTT. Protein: CARDLVRLGDTSYTDKLIF.

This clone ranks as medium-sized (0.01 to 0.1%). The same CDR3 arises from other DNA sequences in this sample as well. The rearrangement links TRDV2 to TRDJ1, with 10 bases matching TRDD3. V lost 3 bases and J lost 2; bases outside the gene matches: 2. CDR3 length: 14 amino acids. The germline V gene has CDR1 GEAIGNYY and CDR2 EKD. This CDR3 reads CACDELGDTDKLIF. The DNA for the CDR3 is TGTGCCTGTGACGAACTGGGGGATACCGATAAACTCATCTTT.

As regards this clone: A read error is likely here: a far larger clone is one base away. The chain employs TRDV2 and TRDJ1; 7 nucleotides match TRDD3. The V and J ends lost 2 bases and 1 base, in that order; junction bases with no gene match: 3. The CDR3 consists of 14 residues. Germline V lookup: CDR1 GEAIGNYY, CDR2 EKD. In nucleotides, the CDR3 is TGTGCCTGTGACAAGCTGGGGGGCACCGATAAACTCATCTTT. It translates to CACDKLGGTDKLIF.

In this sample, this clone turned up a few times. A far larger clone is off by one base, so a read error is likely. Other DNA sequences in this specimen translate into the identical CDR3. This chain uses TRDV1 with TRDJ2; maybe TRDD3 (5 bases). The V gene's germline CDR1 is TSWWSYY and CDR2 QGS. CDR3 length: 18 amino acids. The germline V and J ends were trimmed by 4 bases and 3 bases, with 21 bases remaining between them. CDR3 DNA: TGTGCTCTTGGGGTAGACCGTTTCCCTTGGGGCCTGACAGCACAACTCTTCTTT. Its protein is CALGVDRFPWGLTAQLFF.

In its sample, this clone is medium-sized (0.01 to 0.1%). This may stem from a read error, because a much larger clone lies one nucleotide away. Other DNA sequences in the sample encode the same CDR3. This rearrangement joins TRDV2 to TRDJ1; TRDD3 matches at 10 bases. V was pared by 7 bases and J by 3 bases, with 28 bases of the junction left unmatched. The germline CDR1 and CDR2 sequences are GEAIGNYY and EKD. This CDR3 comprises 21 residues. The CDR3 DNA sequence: TGTGCCTGCGACCCACTTCCCGCTGGGGGATATACCAACTCGAACGCCGATAAACTCATCTTT. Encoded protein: CACDPLPAGGYTNSNADKLIF.

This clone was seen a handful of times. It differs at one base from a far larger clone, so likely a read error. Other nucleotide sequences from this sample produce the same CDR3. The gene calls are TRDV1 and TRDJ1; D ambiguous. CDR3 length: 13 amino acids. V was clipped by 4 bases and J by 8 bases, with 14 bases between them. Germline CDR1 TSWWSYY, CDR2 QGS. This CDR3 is CALGVPPAHKLIF. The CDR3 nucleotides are TGTGCTCTTGGGGTACCTCCCGCTCACAAACTCATCTTT.

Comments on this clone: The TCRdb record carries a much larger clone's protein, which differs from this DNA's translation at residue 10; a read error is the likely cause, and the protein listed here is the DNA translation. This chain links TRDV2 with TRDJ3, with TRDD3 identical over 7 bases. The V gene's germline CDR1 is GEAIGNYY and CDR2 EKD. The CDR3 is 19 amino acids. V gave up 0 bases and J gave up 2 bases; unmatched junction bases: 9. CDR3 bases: TGTGCCTGTGACACCGTGCTGGGGGGCCATACCTGGGACACCCGACAGATGTTTTTC. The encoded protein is CACDTVLGGHTWDTRQMFF.

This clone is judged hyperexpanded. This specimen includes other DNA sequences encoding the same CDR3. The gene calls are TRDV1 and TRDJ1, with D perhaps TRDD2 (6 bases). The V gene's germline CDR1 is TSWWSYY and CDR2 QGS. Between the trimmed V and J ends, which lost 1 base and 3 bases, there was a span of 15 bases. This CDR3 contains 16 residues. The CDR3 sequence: CALGERLPSFADKLIF. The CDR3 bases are TGTGCTCTTGGGGAACGCCTTCCCTCCTTCGCCGATAAACTCATCTTT.

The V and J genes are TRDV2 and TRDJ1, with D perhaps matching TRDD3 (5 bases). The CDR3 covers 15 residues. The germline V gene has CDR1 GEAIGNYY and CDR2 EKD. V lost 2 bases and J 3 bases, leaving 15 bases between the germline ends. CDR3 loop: CACDIVGYMADKLIF. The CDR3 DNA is TGTGCCTGTGACATCGTTGGATATATGGCCGATAAACTCATCTTT.

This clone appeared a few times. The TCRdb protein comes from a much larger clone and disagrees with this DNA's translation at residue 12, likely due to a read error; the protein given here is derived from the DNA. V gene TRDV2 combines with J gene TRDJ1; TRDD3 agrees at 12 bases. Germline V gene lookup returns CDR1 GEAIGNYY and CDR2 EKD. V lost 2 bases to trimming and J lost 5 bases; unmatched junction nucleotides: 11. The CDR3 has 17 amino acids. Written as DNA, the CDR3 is TGTGCCTGTGACATCCTCGAGCTGGGGGATACGCGGGATAAACTCATCTTT. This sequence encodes CACDILELGDTRDKLIF.

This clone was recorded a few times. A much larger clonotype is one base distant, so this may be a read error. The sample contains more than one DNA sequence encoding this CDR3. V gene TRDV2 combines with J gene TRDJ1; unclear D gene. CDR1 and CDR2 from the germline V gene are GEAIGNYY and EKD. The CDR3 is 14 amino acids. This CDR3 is CARDTVPGPDKLIF. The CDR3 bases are TGTGCCCGTGACACCGTCCCAGGGCCCGATAAACTCATCTTT.

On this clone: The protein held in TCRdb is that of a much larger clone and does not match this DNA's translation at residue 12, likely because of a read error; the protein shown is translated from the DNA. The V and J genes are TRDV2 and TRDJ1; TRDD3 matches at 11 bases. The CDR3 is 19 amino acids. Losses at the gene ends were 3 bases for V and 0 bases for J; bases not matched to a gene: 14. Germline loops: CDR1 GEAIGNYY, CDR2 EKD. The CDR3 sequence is CACDLVRLGDTPYTDKLIF. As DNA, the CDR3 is TGTGCCTGTGACCTCGTACGGCTGGGGGATACTCCGTACACCGATAAACTCATCTTT.

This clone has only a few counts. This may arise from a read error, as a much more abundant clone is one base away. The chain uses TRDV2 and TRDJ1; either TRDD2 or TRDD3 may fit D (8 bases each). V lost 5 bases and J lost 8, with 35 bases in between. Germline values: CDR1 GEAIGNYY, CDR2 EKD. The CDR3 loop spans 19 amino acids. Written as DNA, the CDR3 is TGTGCCTGTGGCACACTTCCTACGACTCCGGGGGATATGATGGGGAAACTCATCTTT. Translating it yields CACGTLPTTPGDMMGKLIF.

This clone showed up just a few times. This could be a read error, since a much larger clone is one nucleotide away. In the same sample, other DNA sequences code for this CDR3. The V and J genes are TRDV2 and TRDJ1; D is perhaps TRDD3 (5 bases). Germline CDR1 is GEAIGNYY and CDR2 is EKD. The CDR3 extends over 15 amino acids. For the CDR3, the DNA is TGTGCCTGTGATCCCCTTTCCGACCGGGGGTCCAAACTCATCTTC. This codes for CACDPLSDRGSKLIF.